This note documents a single TCR beta chain sequence. Its antigen remains unknown. The sample comes from a study of shared clonotypes between healthy human individuals. There are 14 residues in the CDR3. Germline lookup yields CDR1 LGHNA and CDR2 YSLEER. Trimming removed 1 base from V and 2 bases from J, with 7 bases in between. Whole-study results and caveats: An effect of sequencing depth on clonotype sharing among donors was expected. Only blood samples were collected, and tissue repertoires likely differ.

As defined, naive CD8 cells were CD45RO-negative and positively selected for CCR7, with terminally differentiated effector memory CD45RA+ cells excluded. The assay ran at deep level. Here immunoSEQ multiplex PCR was the method, and the copy in TCRdb shows in-frame clones only, minus some. The sample consists of under 1 million clones, 80% to 95% of them appearing once. The source is a man aged 30 to 39 in good health. Sequenced sample: naive CD8+ T cells sorted from blood. This chain connects TRBV4-3 to TRBJ2-3; unclear D gene. The CDR3 region has the DNA TGCGCCAGCAGCCAAGGATACGACACAGATACGCAGTATTTT. Translating it yields CASSQGYDTDTQYF.